This T cell receptor beta chain was found in a study of CD8+ T cells in alopecia areata (dated by TCRdb to 2017 to 2018). As for the study more broadly: Treated patients were enrolled in an open-label pilot trial of oral tofacitinib at 5 to 10 mg twice daily for moderate-to-severe alopecia areata. Patients stayed on tofacitinib for 6 to 18 months and then had 6 months of follow-up off drug so that delayed response and recurrence could be assessed. The SALT score, which quantifies the percentage of affected scalp surface area, was used to measure disease severity in treated patients. To study T cell clonal expansion in alopecia areata, the researchers applied high-throughput TCRbeta sequencing to both the C3H/HeJ mouse model and human patients. In humans, TCRbeta sequencing was performed on scalp tissue and on sorted CD4+ and CD8+ peripheral blood T cells from healthy controls and from patients with patchy or totalis/universalis alopecia areata. Biopsies were taken from tofacitinib-treated patients at baseline and again at 4 and 24 weeks into treatment, and several of those patients also had a later scalp biopsy. Scalp clonality was compared among normal scalp (n=4), patchy alopecia areata scalp (n=8), and alopecia totalis/universalis scalp (n=8). RNA came from the PAXgene miRNA kit for fixed scalp, the miRNeasy kit for PBMCs, and the RNeasy kit for mouse skin. TCRbeta CDR3 regions were amplified by immunoSEQ multiplex PCR using 35 Vbeta forward and 13 Jbeta reverse primers.

Study-wide conclusions, independent of this receptor: Tofacitinib significantly decreased scalp clonality and the number of expanded CD8+ clones among the top 100 scalp clones. Compared with normal scalp, lesional scalp, particularly in alopecia totalis/universalis, had higher clonality and more expanded CD8+ clones, which suggests antigenic drive. The treated cohort was small, with a single nonresponder, so links between baseline CD8+ expansion and response need larger studies. TCR sequences shared between patients were less clear than in mice, possibly partly because of HLA diversity in the patient population. Resident alphabeta T cells in normal human skin are also sequenced, complicating scalp TCR repertoire analysis, unlike mouse skin dominated by gammadelta T cells. Many expanded lesional clones were found to persist in scalp and blood during tofacitinib treatment, and relapse after treatment cessation may be partly explained by this persistence.

This clone occurred a few times. The target of this receptor is not known. Base qualities are not recorded, but no much larger clone differs from it by a single base. Library method: the immunoSEQ multiplex PCR assay. RNA was extracted from all samples and reverse transcribed into cDNA as template for TCR sequencing. First-strand cDNA was synthesized with SuperScript III using a 2:1 mix of oligo-dT and random hexamers. A synthetic immune receptor repertoire was used to measure amplification bias, and any remaining bias was corrected computationally. In the paper's pipeline: Raw reads were preprocessed for error removal, and CDR3 was defined according to IMGT conventions as running from the conserved cysteine to phenylalanine. Clonality was computed as 1 minus the Shannon entropy, with the entropy normalized by log2 of the number of productive unique TCRs. Whether scalp clones were CD4 or CD8 was inferred by matching scalp TCRbeta sequences against CD4 and CD8 repertoires sorted from blood. TCRdb carries this immuneACCESS record with in-frame sequences only. Its versions omit some clonotypes, under half of them owing to an unresolved V gene in the studies checked, with the rest unexplained. Clone size and V and J calls were adopted from that table, with D and trimming inferred from the DNA. The sample has under 350,000 clones on record, over 45% of them singletons. The top ten constitute roughly 1.8% of the sample.

From its cysteine to its phenylalanine, the CDR3 spans 14 amino acids. Left in the record is the CDR3 DNA by itself, 42 bases read in frame from the first base. V sheds 3 bases and J sheds 9 bases, leaving 18 bases between their ends. CDR1 and CDR2 are drawn from the germline V gene: SGHDT, YYEEEE. What this sample's time point label stands for: 20 to 30 weeks on oral tofacitinib. The treatment or condition label for this specimen denotes: oral pan-JAK inhibitor, 5-10 mg twice daily. Lesional scalp punch biopsies and peripheral blood were obtained from alopecia areata patients. After PBMCs were isolated by density centrifugation and stained for CD3, CD4 and CD8, a FACSAria was used to sort CD4+ and CD8+ T cells.

The rearranged segments are TRBV5-6 and TRBJ2-5; the D region may be TRBD1 or TRBD2, each matching 5 bases equally. This TCR derives from a human donor with alopecia areata. The starting material was CD4+ T cells sorted from blood, obtained at week 24, from a patient treated with tofacitinib. The DNA sequence is as follows: TGTGCCAGCAGCTCGGGACGTTTGTTAAAGGCCCAGTACTTC. Translated, it gives CASSSGRLLKAQYF.